This record looks at one TCR beta chain sequence and its context. V shed 0 bases and J 0 bases; nucleotides not matched to a gene: 11. Germline values: CDR1 SGHDT, CDR2 YYEEEE. This CDR3 comprises 18 residues. The repertoire was sequenced with immunoSEQ multiplex PCR; TCRdb's copy has only in-frame clones and lacks some. Among about 10,000 clones listed, around 86% were seen once. The data were taken from a study of tumor-infiltrating lymphocytes in localized non-small cell lung cancer. This chain uses TRBV5-6 with TRBJ1-1, with 7 bases identical to TRBD1. The receptor was isolated from a human donor with non-small cell lung cancer. The sequencing input was uninvolved lung tissue not adjacent to the tumor. The CDR3 region has the DNA TGTGCCAGCAGCTTGGCCCGGGGACAGCGTACGGTGAACACTGAAGCTTTCTTT. This sequence encodes CASSLARGQRTVNTEAFF.